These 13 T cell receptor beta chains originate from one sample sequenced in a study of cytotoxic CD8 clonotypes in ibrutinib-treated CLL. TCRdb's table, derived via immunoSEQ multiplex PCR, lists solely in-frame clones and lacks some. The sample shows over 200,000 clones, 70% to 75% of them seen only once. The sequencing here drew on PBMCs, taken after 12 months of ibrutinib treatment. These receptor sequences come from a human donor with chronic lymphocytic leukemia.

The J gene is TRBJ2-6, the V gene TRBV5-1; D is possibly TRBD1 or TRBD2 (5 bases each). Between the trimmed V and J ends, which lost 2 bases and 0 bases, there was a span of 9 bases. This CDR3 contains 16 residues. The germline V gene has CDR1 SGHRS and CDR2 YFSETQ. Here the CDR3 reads CASSLRGVSGANVLTF. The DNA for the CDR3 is TGCGCCAGCAGCTTACGGGGCGTCTCTGGGGCCAACGTCCTGACTTTC.

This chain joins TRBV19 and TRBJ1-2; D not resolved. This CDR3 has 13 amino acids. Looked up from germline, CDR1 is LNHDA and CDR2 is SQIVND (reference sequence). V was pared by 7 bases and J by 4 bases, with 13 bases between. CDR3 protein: CASTERASYGYTF. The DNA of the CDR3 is TGTGCCAGTACCGAGAGGGCATCCTATGGCTACACCTTC.

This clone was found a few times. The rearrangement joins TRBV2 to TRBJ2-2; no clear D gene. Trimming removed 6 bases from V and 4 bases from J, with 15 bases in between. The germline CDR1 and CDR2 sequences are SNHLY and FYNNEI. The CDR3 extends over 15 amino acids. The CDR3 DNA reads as TGTGCCAGCAGGCTCACCATGCTGGGCACCGGGGAGCTGTTTTTT. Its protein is CASRLTMLGTGELFF.

The CDR3 DNA is TGTGCCAGCAGCGTAGAGGCGAGGTGGGGCGACATTCAGTACTTC. As protein: CASSVEARWGDIQYF. This chain connects TRBV9 to TRBJ2-4, with D possibly being TRBD1 (5 bases). Trimming pared 0 bases from V and 8 bases from J, leaving 15 bases between. The germline CDR1 and CDR2 sequences are SGDLS and YYNGEE. The CDR3 length is 15 residues.

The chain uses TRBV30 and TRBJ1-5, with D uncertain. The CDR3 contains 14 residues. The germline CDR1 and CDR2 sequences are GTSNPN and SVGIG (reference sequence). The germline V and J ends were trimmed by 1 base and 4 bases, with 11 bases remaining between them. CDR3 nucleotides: TGTGCCTGGAGTGCCAACAGCGTGAATCAGCCCCAGCATTTT. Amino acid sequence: CAWSANSVNQPQHF.

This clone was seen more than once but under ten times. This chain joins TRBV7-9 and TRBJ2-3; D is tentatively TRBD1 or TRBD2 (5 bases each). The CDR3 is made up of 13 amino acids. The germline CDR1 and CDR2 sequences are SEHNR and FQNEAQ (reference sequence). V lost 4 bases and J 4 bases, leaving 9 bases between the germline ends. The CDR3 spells CASSWDPADTQYF. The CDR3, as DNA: TGTGCCAGCAGCTGGGACCCTGCAGATACGCAGTATTTT.

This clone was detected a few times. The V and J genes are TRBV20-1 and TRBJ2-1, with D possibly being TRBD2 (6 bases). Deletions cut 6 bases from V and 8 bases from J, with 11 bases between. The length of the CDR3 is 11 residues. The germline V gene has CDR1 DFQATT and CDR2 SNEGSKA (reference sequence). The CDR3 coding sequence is TGCAGTGCGTCCAGGAGGGATGAGCAGTTCTTC. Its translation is CSASRRDEQFF.

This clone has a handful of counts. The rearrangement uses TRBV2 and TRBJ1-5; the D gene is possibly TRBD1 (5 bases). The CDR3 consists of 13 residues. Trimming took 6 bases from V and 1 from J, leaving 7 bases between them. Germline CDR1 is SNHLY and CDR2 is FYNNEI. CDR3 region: CASSQGSNQPQHF. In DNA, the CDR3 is TGTGCCAGCAGCCAGGGCAGCAATCAGCCCCAGCATTTT.

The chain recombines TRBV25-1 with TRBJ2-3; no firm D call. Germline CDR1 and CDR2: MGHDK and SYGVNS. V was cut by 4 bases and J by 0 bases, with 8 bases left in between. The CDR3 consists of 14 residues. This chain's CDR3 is CASSAFTSTDTQYF. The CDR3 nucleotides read TGTGCCAGCAGTGCATTCACTAGCACAGATACGCAGTATTTT.

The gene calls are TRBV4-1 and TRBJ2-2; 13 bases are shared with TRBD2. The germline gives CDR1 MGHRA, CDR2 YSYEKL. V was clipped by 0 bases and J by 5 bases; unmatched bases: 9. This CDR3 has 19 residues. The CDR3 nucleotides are TGCGCCAGCAGCCAAGACCCCGGACTAGCGGGGGCAGGGACCGGGGAGCTGTTTTTT. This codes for CASSQDPGLAGAGTGELFF.

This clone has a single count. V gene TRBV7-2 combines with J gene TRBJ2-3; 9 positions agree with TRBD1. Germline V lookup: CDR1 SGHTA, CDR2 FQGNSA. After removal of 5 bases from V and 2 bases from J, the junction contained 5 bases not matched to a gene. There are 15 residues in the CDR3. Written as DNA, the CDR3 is TGTGCCAGCAGCAGTCACAGGGGGCCCACAGATACGCAGTATTTT. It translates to CASSSHRGPTDTQYF.

The CDR3 DNA reads as TGCGCCAGCAGCTCCGGCCGGGGAAACACTGAAGCTTTCTTT. It translates to CASSSGRGNTEAFF. The chain uses TRBV4-1 and TRBJ1-1; D not certain. CDR1 and CDR2 from the germline V gene are MGHRA and YSYEKL. V lost 5 bases and J lost 2, with 12 bases in between. The CDR3 consists of 14 residues.

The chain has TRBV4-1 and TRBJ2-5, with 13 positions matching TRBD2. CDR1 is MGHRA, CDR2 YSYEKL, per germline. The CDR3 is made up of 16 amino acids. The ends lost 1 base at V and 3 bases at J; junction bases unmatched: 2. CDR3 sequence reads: CASSQVGLAGEETQYF. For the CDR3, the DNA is TGCGCCAGCAGCCAAGTAGGACTAGCGGGAGAAGAGACCCAGTACTTC.